This T cell receptor beta chain was documented in a study of blood T cell repertoires in COVID-19. This clone was observed once. Germline CDR1 reads MGHRA; CDR2 reads YSYEKL. The junction had 7 bases not matched to a gene; V was cut back by 0 bases and J by 12 bases. The CDR3 contains 14 residues. Here immunoSEQ multiplex PCR was the method, and the copy in TCRdb shows in-frame clones only, minus some. The data hold fewer than 35,000 clones, with about nine tenths observed a single time. This chain connects TRBV4-1 to TRBJ2-1; TRBD2 aligns across 8 bases. The source of this sequence is a human donor in a cohort sampled during active COVID-19. The donor label of this sample is uncertain. The material sequenced was peripheral blood. CDR3 region: CASSQDFGGGWQFF. For the CDR3, the DNA is TGCGCCAGCAGCCAAGATTTTGGCGGGGGGTGGCAGTTCTTC.